This TCR beta chain was retrieved from a study of graft-versus-host responses after intestinal transplantation. Study-wide points: Those patients showing graft-donor T cell macrochimerism displayed high graft-versus-host to host-versus-graft clonal ratios in allografts. Early post-transplant HvG declines tracked with peak circulating GvH clone levels. Recipient marrow held GvH clones, some first seen in ileum or blood.

The method was immunoSEQ multiplex PCR; TCRdb's version includes in-frame clones alone and lacks a portion of them. The data contain tens of thousands of clones, approximately 90% of them singletons. Note on this clone: Antigen unknown.

This CDR3 is 14 amino acids long. J was trimmed by 6 bases and V by 2 bases; bases with no gene match: 7. The V gene's germline CDR1 is LNHNV and CDR2 YYDKDF (reference sequence). V and J are TRBV15 and TRBJ2-7; 7 nucleotides match TRBD2. Sequencing used unstimulated CD8+ T cells sorted from spleen or lymph node cells, obtained before transplant. The source is a human donor who was the organ donor for an intestinal transplant. The CDR3: CATSRPGEGSEQYF. DNA of the CDR3: TGTGCCACCAGCAGACCTGGGGAGGGGAGCGAGCAGTACTTC.